A selection of T cell receptor beta chains follows, all from one sample in a study of T cells in Graves' hyperthyroidism and ophthalmopathy. MiXCR, applied by TCRdb to the multiplex PCR reads, yields one record per CDR3 protein. Of 500,000 to 650,000 distinct CDR3 sequences in the sample, 14% were seen once. Specimen: blood. The source of these receptors is a woman in her thirties or forties with Graves' hyperthyroidism. The CDR3 runs from the conserved cysteine through the conserved F or W. A D gene is named only where the DNA matches it firmly. Expanded clones are given a class, and other clones once, few, many or no size at all.

abundance	v_gene	d_gene	j_gene	CDR3aa	CDR3nt
many	TRBV20-1	NA	TRBJ2-3	CSAERMLARVSTDTQYF	TGCAGTGCTGAAAGGATGTTAGCGCGGGTTAGCACAGATACGCAGTATTTT
NA	TRBV27	NA	TRBJ2-7	CASSPTTIGKDEQYF	TGTGCCAGCAGTCCTACGACTATCGGGAAAGACGAGCAGTACTTC
many	TRBV4-2	TRBD1	TRBJ1-5	CASSQEYGQGYQPQHF	TGTGCCAGCAGCCAAGAATATGGACAGGGCTATCAGCCCCAGCATTTT
many	TRBV27	TRBD2	TRBJ2-1	CASSLLGSGRVNEQFF	TGTGCCAGCAGTTTATTAGGTAGCGGGAGAGTAAATGAGCAGTTCTTC
many	TRBV28	NA	TRBJ2-3	CASSLWGTSTDTQYF	TGTGCCAGCAGTTTATGGGGGACTTCCACAGATACGCAGTATTTT
many	TRBV5-1	NA	TRBJ2-3	CASSLDEGPTDTQYF	TGCGCCAGCAGCTTGGACGAGGGACCTACAGATACGCAGTATTTT
many	TRBV12-3/TRBV12-4	NA	TRBJ2-2	CASSFSTNTGELFF	TGTGCCAGCAGTTTTTCCACGAACACCGGGGAGCTGTTTTTT
many	TRBV20-1	NA	TRBJ2-7	CSARRTALYEQYF	TGCAGTGCTAGACGGACAGCACTTTACGAGCAGTACTTC
NA	TRBV29-1	NA	TRBJ2-2	CSVGARNTGELFF	TGCAGCGTTGGGGCAAGGAACACCGGGGAGCTGTTTTTT
many	TRBV2	TRBD1	TRBJ2-2	CASSRQGAPGNTGELFF	TGTGCCAGCAGTCGACAGGGGGCCCCGGGGAACACCGGGGAGCTGTTTTTT
many	TRBV2	NA	TRBJ2-3	CASSPRRLLSEGDTQYF	TGTGCCAGCAGCCCCCGCCGTCTCCTATCAGAGGGGGATACGCAGTATTTT
few	TRBV5-1	TRBD2	TRBJ2-2	CASRLGGLAVNTGELFF	TGCGCCAGCAGATTGGGAGGACTAGCGGTGAACACCGGGGAGCTGTTTTTT
many	TRBV20-1	NA	TRBJ2-3	CSARGGSLGADTQYF	TGCAGTGCTAGAGGGGGCAGCCTAGGGGCAGATACGCAGTATTTT
NA	TRBV20-1	TRBD2	TRBJ2-2	CSARSPWTSGNTGELFF	TGCAGTGCTAGATCGCCTTGGACTAGCGGGAACACCGGGGAGCTGTTTTTT
NA	TRBV24-1	NA	TRBJ2-2	CATSDSGNAGELFF	TGTGCCACCAGTGACTCGGGGAACGCCGGGGAGCTGTTTTTT
many	TRBV11-2	NA	TRBJ1-2	CASSFQVSYGYTF	TGTGCCAGCAGCTTTCAGGTTAGCTATGGCTACACCTTC
many	TRBV2	NA	TRBJ1-2	CASSDLDGTYGYTF	TGTGCCAGCAGTGATCTAGACGGGACCTATGGCTACACCTTC
many	TRBV30	NA	TRBJ2-2	CAWRELGSSNTGELFF	TGTGCCTGGAGGGAACTGGGGAGTTCGAACACCGGGGAGCTGTTTTTT
NA	TRBV29-1	NA	TRBJ1-5	CSVEEGGRPYQPQHF	TGCAGCGTTGAAGAAGGAGGCCGCCCTTATCAGCCCCAGCATTTT
many	TRBV19	NA	TRBJ2-7	CASRTSGEGVSYEQYF	TGTGCCAGTAGAACGTCCGGAGAGGGGGTCTCCTACGAGCAGTACTTC
many	TRBV11-2	NA	TRBJ1-5	CASSSEGRQPQHF	TGTGCCAGCAGCTCGGAGGGACGCCAGCCCCAGCATTTT
many	TRBV2	TRBD1	TRBJ2-7	CASSEGQVYEQYF	TGTGCCAGCAGTGAGGGACAGGTCTACGAGCAGTACTTC
NA	TRBV14	NA	TRBJ1-1	CASSQERGYEAFF	TGTGCCAGCAGCCAAGAAAGAGGGTACGAAGCTTTCTTT
many	TRBV20-1	TRBD1	TRBJ1-1	CSASLTDRGYTEAFF	TGCAGTGCTAGTTTAACGGACAGGGGCTACACTGAAGCTTTCTTT
few	TRBV7-2	NA	TRBJ1-6	CASILTGGLNSPLHF	TGTGCCAGCATCCTAACTGGGGGACTTAATTCACCCCTCCACTTT
many	TRBV6-2/TRBV6-3	NA	TRBJ2-7	CASSYPSREQYF	TGTGCCAGCAGTTACCCCAGCCGCGAGCAGTACTTC
many	TRBV11-2	NA	TRBJ2-4	CASSYNRVSKNIQYF	TGTGCCAGCAGCTACAACAGGGTTTCCAAAAACATTCAGTACTTC
many	TRBV20-1	NA	TRBJ2-7	CSARDDYEQYF	TGCAGTGCTAGAGACGATTACGAGCAGTACTTC
few	TRBV30	TRBD2	TRBJ2-3	CAWSVLAGGAWDTQYF	TGTGCCTGGAGTGTACTAGCGGGAGGAGCTTGGGATACGCAGTATTTT
few	TRBV11-2	NA	TRBJ1-5	CASSPQGGWSQPQHF	TGTGCCAGCAGCCCCCAGGGTGGATGGAGTCAGCCCCAGCATTTT
NA	TRBV7-9	TRBD1	TRBJ1-1	CASSRRGQDTEAFF	TGTGCCAGCAGCCGGAGGGGGCAGGACACTGAAGCTTTCTTT
few	TRBV19	NA	TRBJ1-1	CASSRRGTVMNTEAFF	TGTGCCAGTAGTCGAAGGGGAACCGTCATGAACACTGAAGCTTTCTTT
few	TRBV5-4	TRBD2	TRBJ2-1	CASSTGTSGSKEQFF	TGTGCCAGCAGCACCGGGACTAGCGGGAGCAAAGAGCAGTTCTTC
few	TRBV27	NA	TRBJ2-1	CASSLLVDISYNEQFF	TGTGCCAGCAGTTTATTAGTGGACATCTCCTACAATGAGCAGTTCTTC
NA	TRBV20-1	TRBD2	TRBJ2-1	CSAFGLAGDDEQFF	TGCAGTGCTTTCGGACTAGCGGGAGATGACGAGCAGTTCTTC
NA	TRBV19	NA	TRBJ1-1	CAIQRAGYTEAFF	TGTGCCATCCAGCGGGCGGGGTACACTGAAGCTTTCTTT
NA	TRBV20-1	TRBD1	TRBJ2-7	CSAPGQADYEQYF	TGCAGTGCCCCGGGACAGGCGGACTACGAGCAGTACTTC
NA	TRBV6-1	NA	TRBJ2-3	CASTPTGEDTQYF	TGTGCCAGCACTCCGACGGGTGAAGATACGCAGTATTTT
few	TRBV20-1	TRBD2	TRBJ2-1	CSAKAWEGTYNEQFF	TGCAGTGCCAAAGCTTGGGAGGGGACCTACAATGAGCAGTTCTTC
many	TRBV28	NA	TRBJ2-7	CASSFLAGGSYEQYF	TGTGCCAGCAGTTTTCTCGCAGGGGGGTCCTACGAGCAGTACTTC
many	TRBV30	NA	TRBJ1-1	CAWSATGRTEAFF	TGTGCCTGGAGTGCTACAGGACGCACTGAAGCTTTCTTT
NA	TRBV4-1	NA	TRBJ1-4	CASSPRYMLGSTNEKLFF	TGCGCCAGCAGCCCGAGGTACATGCTGGGATCAACTAATGAAAAACTGTTTTTT
NA	TRBV4-1	NA	TRBJ2-7	CASSQAHSEALWNEQYF	TGCGCCAGCAGCCAAGCCCACTCTGAGGCCCTTTGGAACGAGCAGTACTTC
few	TRBV5-4	TRBD1	TRBJ1-2	CASSRGQIYGYTF	TGTGCCAGCAGCAGGGGACAGATCTATGGCTACACCTTC
many	TRBV24-1	TRBD1	TRBJ2-1	CATSDSTRTGRNEQFF	TGTGCCACCAGTGACTCCACCCGGACAGGGCGGAATGAGCAGTTCTTC
NA	TRBV5-8	NA	TRBJ2-1	CASSLVSYPAEQFF	TGTGCCAGCAGCTTGGTAAGCTACCCTGCCGAGCAGTTCTTC
many	TRBV27	NA	TRBJ2-7	CASSLPGSSYEQYF	TGTGCCAGCAGTTTACCGGGAAGCTCCTACGAGCAGTACTTC
NA	TRBV5-1	NA	TRBJ2-1	CASSLGGTFLYNEQFF	TGCGCCAGCAGCTTGGGCGGGACCTTCCTCTACAATGAGCAGTTCTTC
NA	TRBV9	TRBD2	TRBJ2-7	CASSSLGLAGVQGNEQYF	TGTGCCAGCAGCTCTCTTGGGTTAGCGGGAGTTCAAGGCAATGAGCAGTACTTC
many	TRBV2	NA	TRBJ2-1	CASSGDMRGNEQFF	TGTGCCAGCAGTGGGGACATGCGGGGCAATGAGCAGTTCTTC
NA	TRBV11-2	TRBD2	TRBJ2-1	CASSLGGGTRLGSYNEQFF	TGTGCCAGCAGCTTAGGGGGCGGGACTAGACTCGGGTCCTACAATGAGCAGTTCTTC
NA	TRBV12-3/TRBV12-4	TRBD1	TRBJ2-4	CASSSLGDRSSRGAKNIQYF	TGTGCCAGCAGTTCCCTCGGGGACAGGTCATCCCGAGGAGCCAAAAACATTCAGTACTTC
few	TRBV28	NA	TRBJ2-3	CAGRKMTGNTDTQYF	TGTGCCGGCAGGAAAATGACTGGCAACACAGATACGCAGTATTTT
NA	TRBV5-6	NA	TRBJ2-7	CASSFRDLYYEQYF	TGTGCCAGCAGCTTCCGGGACTTGTACTACGAGCAGTACTTC
few	TRBV20-1	NA	TRBJ2-2	CSARGRRAGTGELFF	TGCAGTGCTAGAGGGAGGAGGGCCGGGACCGGGGAGCTGTTTTTT
many	TRBV29-1	NA	TRBJ2-3	CSVEETGVGDTQYF	TGCAGCGTTGAAGAAACGGGAGTGGGAGATACGCAGTATTTT
NA	TRBV10-2	NA	TRBJ2-7	CASSESLGETYEQYF	TGCGCCAGCAGTGAGTCGCTTGGCGAGACCTACGAGCAGTACTTC